The rows below give T cell receptor beta chains drawn from one sample of a study of post-analysis software for immune sequencing data. TCRdb fed the PCR reads into MiXCR, producing one record per CDR3 protein. The table lists 700,000 to 800,000 distinct CDR3 sequences, 25% to 30% of them singletons. Sequences were obtained from blood. These receptors all stem from a girl under 18 with multiple sclerosis. Each CDR3 is given with its conserved first and last residue. The D gene is left open where the match is weak. A row's size may be missing; if present it is once, few, many or a size class.

TRBV29-1,NA,TRBJ2-3,NA,TGCAGCGTGGAAGACAGCCAACCACCAGATACGCAGTATTTT,CSVEDSQPPDTQYF
TRBV27,NA,TRBJ2-6,NA,TGTGCCAGCAGTCCGGGGCACCTCTCTGGGGCCAACGTCCCGACTTTC,CASSPGHLSGANVPTF
TRBV28,TRBD1,TRBJ2-7,NA,TGTGCCAGCAGACCAGCCGGGACAGGAAACTACAATGAGCAGTACTTC,CASRPAGTGNYNEQYF
TRBV6-5,NA,TRBJ2-5,few,TGTGCCAGCAGTCCTACAGGGTTCAAGACCCAGTACTTC,CASSPTGFKTQYF
TRBV20-1,NA,TRBJ2-3,NA,TGCAGTGCTAGTAGGGTCTGGGGCGGAAGCACAGATACGCAGTATTTT,CSASRVWGGSTDTQYF
TRBV10-3,NA,TRBJ1-2,NA,TGTGCCATCAGTGAGTCGGCCTCTCACTATGGCTACACCTTC,CAISESASHYGYTF
TRBV9,NA,TRBJ2-4,NA,TGTGCCAGCAGCGTAGCTGGGGGCGGGAATGCCAAAAACATTCAGTACTTC,CASSVAGGGNAKNIQYF
TRBV20-1,TRBD2,TRBJ2-7,few,TGCAGTGCTAGAAGCTCTAGCGGGAGCTACGAGCAGTACTTC,CSARSSSGSYEQYF
TRBV10-3,TRBD2,TRBJ2-1,NA,TGTGCCATCAGTGAGTCGAAGGCTAGCGGGGGCAATGAGCAGTTCTTC,CAISESKASGGNEQFF
TRBV29-1,TRBD2,TRBJ2-7,many,TGCAGCGGGCCCTCGACGCCGGGGGGGGCGTGTAACGAGCAGTACTTC,CSGPSTPGGACNEQYF
TRBV12-3/TRBV12-4,NA,TRBJ1-1,once,TGTGCCAGCACCCGGTTCTCGGGGGTAAACACTGAAGCTTTCTTT,CASTRFSGVNTEAFF
TRBV7-2,TRBD1,TRBJ2-4,NA,TGTGCCAGCAGCTTACTTATGGACAGGGTAACCAAAAACATTCAGTACTTC,CASSLLMDRVTKNIQYF
TRBV5-1,NA,TRBJ2-1,NA,TGCGCCAGCAGCTTGACCGGGACGGACTCCTACAATGAGCAGTTCTTC,CASSLTGTDSYNEQFF
TRBV2,NA,TRBJ2-1,NA,TGTGCCAGCACAGACATAGTCAATGAGCAGTTCTTC,CASTDIVNEQFF
TRBV24-1,NA,TRBJ2-6,NA,TGTGCCACCAGTGATTGGACGATATCCTCTGGGGCCAACGTCCTGACTTTC,CATSDWTISSGANVLTF
TRBV15,NA,TRBJ2-7,many,TGTGCCACCAGCAGAGTCAGCGGTTACGAGCAGTACTTC,CATSRVSGYEQYF
TRBV6-6,NA,TRBJ2-3,NA,TGTGCCAGCAGTTACGGTGGCAGGGCGGCGGATACGCAGTATTTT,CASSYGGRAADTQYF
TRBV10-3,NA,TRBJ1-1,NA,TGTGCCATCAGTGTAAACAGCTACACTGAAGCTTTCTTT,CAISVNSYTEAFF
TRBV12-3/TRBV12-4,NA,TRBJ1-5,NA,TGTGCCAGTAGTATGCAGGGGCGCAATCAGCCCCAGCATTTT,CASSMQGRNQPQHF
TRBV29-1,NA,TRBJ2-1,NA,TGCAGCGTTGTGTTGTCCTTGCTTAGCCGGGCCCACAATGAGCAGTTCTTC,CSVVLSLLSRAHNEQFF
TRBV19,NA,TRBJ2-3,few,TGTGCCAGTAGAACAGGGACAGATACGCAGTATTTT,CASRTGTDTQYF
TRBV9,TRBD2,TRBJ2-2,NA,TGTGCCAGCAGCACCCGTCGGGGGGGCGGGGAGCTGTTTTTT,CASSTRRGGGELFF
TRBV11-2,NA,TRBJ2-3,few,TGTGCCAGCAGGCATCTCAACACAGATACGCAGTATTTT,CASRHLNTDTQYF
TRBV5-1,NA,TRBJ1-1,once,TGCGCCAGCAGCGTCTGGGGTGGAGGCACTGAAGCTTTCTTT,CASSVWGGGTEAFF
TRBV13,TRBD2,TRBJ2-5,few,TGTGCCAGCAGCCTATCGGATGCGGGAGGGTTCGAGACCCAGTACTTC,CASSLSDAGGFETQYF
TRBV9,TRBD2,TRBJ2-1,few,TGTGCCAGCAGCGAACGGGGCGGGGGTAACTCCTACAATGAGCAGTTCTTC,CASSERGGGNSYNEQFF